Below are 10 T cell receptor beta chains sequenced from a single sample in a study of blood T cells in healthy people across ages. PCR was performed a second time for about 6 to 12 cycles using a sample-barcoded 5' primer and a J-beta primer mix. TCRdb re-derived calls from the 5' RACE reads in MiXCR, one entry per CDR3 protein. The profile shows hundreds of thousands of distinct CDR3 sequences, about 30% of them singletons. The sample consisted of blood. These receptors all stem from a woman over 75 in good health.

The V and J genes are TRBV20-1 and TRBJ2-1; 8 nucleotides match TRBD1. Gene TRBJ2-7 matches the end of the DNA better, so the J call may be wrong. This CDR3 has 16 residues. Per the germline V gene, CDR1 is DFQATT and CDR2 is SNEGSKA (reference sequence). DNA of the CDR3: TGCAGTGCTTATATAATCCGGGACAGGCTTTTTATGGAGCAGTACTTC. It codes for CSAYIIRDRLFMEQYF.

This clonotype has just a few counts. This chain joins TRBV3-1 and TRBJ1-1, with D possibly being TRBD1 (6 bases). V gave up 5 bases and J gave up 3 bases, with 19 bases separating them. Germline values: CDR1 LGHDT, CDR2 YNNKEL (reference sequence). The CDR3 spans 16 residues. CDR3 in amino acids: CASSYKLPGQHTEAFF. The DNA of the CDR3 is TGTGCCAGCAGCTATAAACTACCCGGACAGCACACTGAAGCTTTCTTT.

The J gene is TRBJ2-3, the V gene TRBV27; TRBD1 is a possible D gene (5 bases). Trimming removed 3 bases from V and 0 bases from J, with 10 bases in between. From germline, CDR1 is MNHEY and CDR2 SMNVEV (reference sequence). The CDR3 extends over 15 amino acids. CDR3: CASSFQGRSTDTQYF. The CDR3 nucleotides are TGTGCCAGCAGTTTTCAGGGTAGAAGCACAGATACGCAGTATTTT.

There are many counts of this clonotype. The chain is built from TRBV20-1 and TRBJ2-7; either TRBD1 or TRBD2 may fit D (5 bases each). From germline, CDR1 is DFQATT and CDR2 SNEGSKA (reference sequence). Trimming pared 5 bases from V and 0 bases from J, leaving 14 bases between. The CDR3 is 14 amino acids. The CDR3 DNA reads as TGCAGTGCTGTCTCTGGGGGAAGCTCCTACGAGCAGTACTTC. Translating gives CSAVSGGSSYEQYF.

This CDR3 is CASSPRGGPAGELFF. CDR3 DNA sequence: TGTGCCAGCAGCCCCAGGGGGGGGCCGGCCGGGGAGCTGTTTTTT. This chain joins TRBV12-3 or TRBV12-4 and TRBJ2-2, with D possibly being TRBD1 or TRBD2 (7 bases each). The ends were cut back, 6 bases at V and 6 bases at J, with 17 bases in the middle. The CDR3 loop spans 15 amino acids.

This clonotype showed up just a few times. The rearrangement links TRBV27 to TRBJ2-1; a possible D gene is TRBD2 (5 bases). Germline V gene lookup returns CDR1 MNHEY and CDR2 SMNVEV (reference sequence). There are 15 residues in the CDR3. V was cut by 6 bases and J by 1 base, with 13 bases left in between. CDR3 bases: TGTGCCAGCAGCCCGGACCGGGATTCCTACAATGAGCAGTTCTTC. Protein product: CASSPDRDSYNEQFF.

The CDR3 nucleotides read TGCAGCGCAACTGCTAACTATGGCTACACCTTC. Protein sequence: CSATANYGYTF. The chain is built from TRBV29-1 and TRBJ1-2; no clear D. V lost 7 bases and J 0 bases, leaving 6 bases between the germline ends. This CDR3 has 11 residues. Per the germline V gene, CDR1 is SQVTM and CDR2 is ANQGSEA.

This clonotype occurred a few times. The chain is built from TRBV4-3 and TRBJ2-4, with 8 bases fitting TRBD2. From germline, CDR1 is LGHNA and CDR2 YSLEER. Germline trimming cut 3 bases from V and 6 bases from J; bases unmatched to any gene: 7. This CDR3 comprises 15 residues. DNA of the CDR3: TGCGCCAGCAGCCAGCAGGGCGCGGGAGGAAACATTCAGTACTTC. It yields the protein CASSQQGAGGNIQYF.

The chain has TRBV7-2 and TRBJ2-4; 7 bases match TRBD1. Per the germline V gene, CDR1 is SGHTA and CDR2 is FQGNSA. V lost 0 bases and J lost 1; bases outside the gene matches: 3. CDR3 length: 16 amino acids. The CDR3 DNA is TGTGCCAGCAGCTTAGCGGGACAGCCGGCCAAAAACATTCAGTACTTC. It is translated as CASSLAGQPAKNIQYF.

This sequence joins TRBV5-1 and TRBJ2-6, with 10 bases aligning to TRBD1. The CDR3 contains 19 residues. Germline loops: CDR1 SGHRS, CDR2 YFSETQ. The J segment lost 0 bases and the V segment lost 2 bases, leaving 8 bases of the junction unmatched. The CDR3 is CASSFSAGQGISGANVLTF. CDR3 in DNA: TGCGCCAGCAGCTTTAGCGCGGGACAGGGGATCTCTGGGGCCAACGTCCTGACTTTC.